This TCR beta chain originates from a study of blood T cell repertoires in COVID-19. Only in-frame clones appear in the TCRdb table, and some are missing; sequencing was by immunoSEQ multiplex PCR. The table includes hundreds of thousands of clones, roughly 80% detected once. Germline CDR1 and CDR2: MNHEY and SMNVEV (reference sequence). V shed 4 bases and J 6 bases; nucleotides not matched to a gene: 8. There are 14 residues in the CDR3. Sample: peripheral blood. The TCR sequence derives from a woman older than 75 with acute or convalescent COVID-19. The J gene is TRBJ1-2, the V gene TRBV27; 7 bases line up with TRBD1. CDR3 sequence (DNA): TGTGCCAGCAGTTGGTCGACAGGGAGGAATGGCTACACCTTC. Protein sequence: CASSWSTGRNGYTF.